The 25 T cell receptor beta chains below come from one sample, sequenced in a study of Graves' ophthalmopathy and Graves' hyperthyroidism. Investigators amplified TCR beta CDR3 regions from RNA transcripts. A first-round RT-PCR used HTBI primers, followed by a second-round multiplex PCR. One entry per CDR3 protein, called by TCRdb with MiXCR from the multiplex PCR reads. The data hold about 640,000 distinct CDR3 sequences, with 35% to 45% observed a single time. Sequenced sample: peripheral blood. These receptors all come from an adult man with Graves' ophthalmopathy.

This chain links TRBV25-1 with TRBJ2-5; 9 bases align to TRBD2. Germline V lookup: CDR1 MGHDK, CDR2 SYGVNS. The CDR3 is made up of 15 amino acids. With V trimmed by 3 bases and J by 9 bases, 11 bases remained unmatched. The CDR3 region has the DNA TGTGCCAGCAGTGATTCCGGGACTAGCTTGGAGTCCCAGTACTTC. It specifies CASSDSGTSLESQYF.

This clonotype was seen repeatedly, ten times or more. The V call is TRBV2, the J call TRBJ1-2; D might be TRBD1 (5 bases). Germline assignment: CDR1 SNHLY and CDR2 FYNNEI. This CDR3 spans 13 amino acids. V dropped 3 bases and J dropped 3 bases, with 8 bases sitting between them. The CDR3 region has the DNA TGTGCCAGCAGTGACAGGGCTGACTATGGCTACACCTTC. This gives the protein CASSDRADYGYTF.

The chain couples TRBV7-9 to TRBJ2-5; tentatively, D is TRBD2 (6 bases). There are 11 residues in the CDR3. Germline lookup yields CDR1 SEHNR and CDR2 FQNEAQ (reference sequence). V dropped 5 bases and J dropped 13 bases, with 14 bases sitting between them. The DNA of the CDR3 is TGTGCCAGCAGCGCTTCCGGGGGTTTGTACTTC. Translated, it gives CASSASGGLYF.

There are many counts of this clonotype. This chain joins TRBV5-6 and TRBJ2-5, with D possibly being TRBD1 (5 bases). Deletions cut 4 bases from V and 5 bases from J, with 15 bases between. This CDR3 has 14 residues. In germline, CDR1 is SGHDT, CDR2 YYEEEE. Here the CDR3 DNA reads TGTGCCAGCAGCCAGGGTGGGCTCGTGGAGACCCAGTACTTC. Amino acid sequence: CASSQGGLVETQYF.

The V gene is TRBV2, the J gene TRBJ2-7, with TRBD2 as a possible D gene (6 bases). The V and J ends lost 5 bases and 4 bases respectively, with 21 bases between them. Germline CDR1 reads SNHLY; CDR2 reads FYNNEI. This CDR3 spans 16 amino acids. The DNA of the CDR3 is TGTGCCAGCAGTCCGGTAGCGGAGACTGGTGGTTACGAGCAGTACTTC. Protein product: CASSPVAETGGYEQYF. The variable domain in full, with the rest retrieved from reference TRBV2 and TRBJ2-7, is EPEVTQTPSHQVTQMGQEVILRCVPISNHLYFYWYRQILGQKVEFLVSFYNNEISEKSEIFDDQFSVERPDGSNFTLKIRSTKLEDSAMYFCASSPVAETGGYEQYFGPGTRLTVT.

The table lists this clonotype with many counts. This rearrangement joins TRBV9 to TRBJ2-7; 8 bases fit TRBD2. From germline, CDR1 is SGDLS and CDR2 YYNGEE. Losses at the gene ends were 3 bases for V and 6 bases for J; bases not matched to a gene: 5. This CDR3 spans 13 amino acids. The chain's CDR3 is CASSGLGTSEQYF. DNA for the CDR3: TGTGCCAGCAGCGGTCTGGGGACTAGCGAGCAGTACTTC.

Ten or more counts support this clonotype. This chain's CDR3 is CATSRNEKLFF. For the CDR3, the DNA is TGTGCCACCAGCCGAAATGAAAAACTGTTTTTT. The J gene is TRBJ1-4, the V gene TRBV15; D is ambiguous. In germline, CDR1 is LNHNV, CDR2 YYDKDF (reference sequence). The CDR3 has 11 residues. V lost 5 bases, J lost 5 bases, and 3 bases lay in between.

This clonotype was picked up a small number of times. The J gene is TRBJ1-2, the V gene TRBV5-1, with 9 bases lining up with TRBD1. This CDR3 comprises 15 residues. From germline, CDR1 is SGHRS and CDR2 YFSETQ. V trimming: 4 bases; J trimming: 6 bases; junction bases outside the gene matches: 10. In nucleotides, the CDR3 is TGCGCCAGCAGCATCTCTACAGGGGGCGCGGATGGCTACACCTTC. It codes for CASSISTGGADGYTF. Using reference TRBV5-1 and TRBJ1-2 for the parts outside the CDR3, the full variable domain is KAGVTQTPRYLIKTRGQQVTLSCSPISGHRSVSWYQQTPGQGLQFLFEYFSETQRNKGNFPGRFSGRQFSNSRSEMNVSTLELGDSALYLCASSISTGGADGYTFGSGTRLTVV.

This clonotype was seen a few times. This chain links TRBV12-5 with TRBJ1-1; TRBD1 might be the D (5 bases). Looked up from germline, CDR1 is LGHNT and CDR2 is FRNRAP. The CDR3 is 14 residues long. V lost 4 bases, J lost 1 base, and 10 bases lay in between. The CDR3 coding sequence is TGTGCTAGTGGTTGGCGGGGGAGGAACACTGAAGCTTTCTTT. Protein sequence: CASGWRGRNTEAFF.

This clonotype occurred a few times. The V gene is TRBV29-1, the J gene TRBJ1-2, with D maybe TRBD1 (5 bases). CDR1 is SQVTM and CDR2 is ANQGSEA in the germline V gene. The CDR3 is made up of 10 amino acids. Trimming cost V 5 bases and J 8 bases, with 9 bases left between them. CDR3 residues: CSVSGGGYTF. The CDR3 DNA is TGCAGCGTTAGCGGGGGGGGCTACACCTTC. The full variable domain, with the rest looked up from reference TRBV29-1 and TRBJ1-2, is SAVISQKPSRDICQRGTSLTIQCQVDSQVTMMFWYRQQPGQSLTLIATANQGSEATYESGFVIDKFPISRPNLTFSTLTVSNMSPEDSSIYLCSVSGGGYTFGSGTRLTVV.

This clonotype has ten or more counts. The chain links TRBV20-1 to TRBJ1-1; maybe TRBD1 (5 bases). The CDR3 has 14 residues. Germline CDR1 reads DFQATT; CDR2 reads SNEGSKA (reference sequence). V lost 4 bases, J lost 4 bases, and 16 bases lay in between. The CDR3 protein is CSATEGVSVTEAFF. For the CDR3, the DNA is TGCAGTGCTACAGAAGGGGTGTCGGTCACTGAAGCTTTCTTT.

This sequence joins TRBV7-9 and TRBJ1-4, with D possibly being TRBD1 (6 bases). The CDR3 is 14 amino acids. Germline lookup yields CDR1 SEHNR and CDR2 FQNEAQ (reference sequence). The V end was cut by 4 bases, the J end by 8 bases, with 14 bases between. CDR3 loop: CASSWDGGEEKLFF. CDR3 bases: TGTGCCAGCAGCTGGGACGGGGGCGAGGAAAAACTGTTTTTT.

This clonotype came up many times. J is TRBJ1-6 and V is TRBV7-2; the D gene is possibly TRBD1 (6 bases). Deletions cut 5 bases from V and 10 bases from J, with 21 bases between. The germline CDR1 and CDR2 sequences are SGHTA and FQGNSA. This CDR3 region has 16 residues. The CDR3 nucleotides read TGTGCCAGCAGCCCACAGTCCCCGGGGGCGGCCTCACCCCTCCACTTT. Protein sequence: CASSPQSPGAASPLHF.

The chain combines TRBV7-9 with TRBJ2-7; 7 bases line up with TRBD2. Per germline, CDR1 SEHNR and CDR2 FQNEAQ (reference sequence). The CDR3 runs to 16 residues. J lost 1 base, V lost 5 bases, and 11 bases had no gene match. The CDR3 loop reads CASSSEGRAISYEQYF. CDR3 nucleotides: TGTGCCAGCAGCAGTGAAGGGAGGGCGATATCCTACGAGCAGTACTTC.

V and J are TRBV6-5 and TRBJ2-7; 8 nucleotides match TRBD1. Germline CDR1 reads MNHEY; CDR2 reads SVGAGI. The V segment lost 6 bases and the J segment 0 bases; nucleotides outside the gene matches: 7. The CDR3 is 15 amino acids. CDR3 sequence (DNA): TGTGCCAGCAGCGTTCGGACAGGGAGCTCCTACGAGCAGTACTTC. This translates into CASSVRTGSSYEQYF.

This clonotype showed up many times. The chain uses TRBV12-3 or TRBV12-4 and TRBJ2-7; D is tentatively TRBD1 or TRBD2 (5 bases each). The V end lost 4 bases, the J end lost 0 bases, and 13 bases lay between the germline ends. The CDR3 has 15 residues. In DNA form, the CDR3 reads TGTGCCAGCAGTTACCGGGACGGGATCTCCTACGAGCAGTACTTC. This codes for CASSYRDGISYEQYF.

The J gene is TRBJ2-7, the V gene TRBV7-6; 10 bases line up with TRBD1. The CDR3 sequence is 15 residues long. Per the germline V gene, CDR1 is SGHVS and CDR2 is FNYEAQ. Losses at the gene ends were 6 bases for V and 3 bases for J; bases not matched to a gene: 8. CDR3 amino acids: CASSQMDRGGYEQYF. The DNA for the CDR3 is TGTGCCAGCAGTCAAATGGACAGGGGGGGCTACGAGCAGTACTTC.

V and J are TRBV12-3 or TRBV12-4 and TRBJ1-1; 7 bases fit TRBD1. Losses at the gene ends were 6 bases for V and 4 bases for J; bases not matched to a gene: 2. The CDR3 contains 12 residues. The CDR3 bases are TGTGCCAGCAGGACAGGGCCCACTGAAGCTTTCTTT. This encodes CASRTGPTEAFF.

This clonotype was observed many times. V usage is TRBV2 and J usage is TRBJ1-5; 8 bases line up with TRBD1. The CDR3 consists of 18 residues. Losses at the gene ends were 5 bases for V and 2 bases for J; bases not matched to a gene: 14. Germline V gene sequence: CDR1 SNHLY, CDR2 FYNNEI. The CDR3 reads CASSNPPHKTGGNQPQHF. In nucleotides, the CDR3 is TGTGCCAGCAGTAATCCTCCCCATAAGACAGGGGGCAATCAGCCCCAGCATTTT.

Comments on this clonotype: A much larger clone sits a single nucleotide away, making a read error possible. V gene TRBV7-9 combines with J gene TRBJ2-7, with a possible D match to TRBD2 (5 bases). The germline gives CDR1 SEHNR, CDR2 FQNEAQ (reference sequence). Trimming removed 8 bases at V and 2 bases at J, with 13 bases between. This CDR3 region has 13 residues. The CDR3 loop reads CASGSWETYEQYF. The CDR3 DNA sequence: TGTGCCAGCGGCTCGTGGGAGACCTACGAGCAGTACTTC.

This clonotype was seen at least ten times. A junction end diverges from the germline sequence, so it may reflect a read error. CDR3 region: CASSAGQDYGYTF. CDR3 in DNA: TGTGCCAGCAGTGCAGGACAGGACTATGGCTACACCTTC. This chain joins TRBV5-1 and TRBJ1-2; TRBD1 matches at 7 bases. From germline, CDR1 is SGHRS and CDR2 YFSETQ. CDR3 length equals 13 residues. The variable domain in full, with the rest retrieved from reference TRBV5-1 and TRBJ1-2, is KAGVTQTPRYLIKTRGQQVTLSCSPISGHRSVSWYQQTPGQGLQFLFEYFSETQRNKGNFPGRFSGRQFSNSRSEMNVSTLELGDSALYLCASSAGQDYGYTFGSGTRLTVV.

CDR3: CSARVQANTIYF. CDR3 DNA sequence: TGCAGTGCTAGAGTTCAGGCGAACACCATATATTTT. The genes are TRBV20-1 and TRBJ1-3, with no clear D. The CDR3 runs 12 residues. Germline V gene data show CDR1 as DFQATT and CDR2 as SNEGSKA (reference sequence). Trimming left V 1 base short and J 7 bases short, with 8 bases between.

The genes are TRBV27 and TRBJ1-2; 7 bases match TRBD1. With V trimmed by 0 bases and J by 7 bases, 2 bases remained unmatched. Germline lookup yields CDR1 MNHEY and CDR2 SMNVEV (reference sequence). The CDR3 consists of 13 residues. The CDR3 loop reads CASSLSGGGGYTF. In DNA form, the CDR3 reads TGTGCCAGCAGTTTATCAGGGGGCGGTGGCTACACCTTC.

The V call is TRBV7-2, the J call TRBJ1-5; D is possibly TRBD1 (6 bases). The germline V gene has CDR1 SGHTA and CDR2 FQGNSA. Trimming took 4 bases from V and 2 from J, leaving 18 bases between them. The CDR3 is 17 residues long. In DNA form, the CDR3 reads TGTGCCAGCAGCTCAAGTCCCGGGGGCGCCGGCAATCAGCCCCAGCATTTT. Translated, it gives CASSSSPGGAGNQPQHF.

This clonotype was seen at least ten times. The chain employs TRBV25-1 and TRBJ1-5; D call uncertain. CDR3 size: 15 residues. Germline lookup yields CDR1 MGHDK and CDR2 SYGVNS. Trimming left V 4 bases short and J 3 bases short, with 13 bases between. This CDR3 reads CASSGSNGDNQPQHF. Written as DNA, the CDR3 is TGTGCCAGCAGTGGCTCCAATGGCGACAATCAGCCCCAGCATTTT.